The 20 T cell receptor beta chains in this list originate from one sample, sequenced in a study of cytomegalovirus exposure and HLA in healthy donors. Use of 60 Vbeta and 13 Jbeta primers characterized the PCR. TCRdb keeps only in-frame clones here, not all; method: immunoSEQ multiplex PCR. In the table there are 150,000 to 200,000 clones, 70% to 90% of which are singletons. The sequenced sample was PBMCs. These receptors came from a woman aged 18-29 years in good health and CMV-seronegative.

The chain carries TRBV19 and TRBJ1-5; D may be TRBD1 (5 bases). This CDR3 is 15 amino acids long. Germline CDR1 is LNHDA and CDR2 is SQIVND (reference sequence). The V end lost 6 bases, the J end lost 1 base, and 13 bases lay between the germline ends. The CDR3 loop reads CASSPREVSNQPQHF. CDR3 coding DNA: TGTGCCAGTAGCCCCAGGGAGGTAAGCAATCAGCCCCAGCATTTT.

This clone appeared once. The genes are TRBV10-3 and TRBJ2-5; 8 nucleotides align to TRBD1. The CDR3 runs to 14 residues. The germline gives CDR1 ENHRY, CDR2 SYGVKD. Trimming cost V 8 bases and J 4 bases; bases outside gene matches: 9. The CDR3 DNA is TGTGCCATCTCACCAGGGGGCGAGTCAGAGACCCAGTACTTC. Translating gives CAISPGGESETQYF.

This clone was seen only once. The rearrangement links TRBV28 to TRBJ1-2; TRBD1 aligns across 11 bases. CDR3 length: 13 amino acids. The V gene end was trimmed by 6 bases and the J gene end by 7 bases; junction bases not matched to a gene: 4. Per germline, CDR1 MDHEN and CDR2 SYDVKM. CDR3 bases: TGTGCCAGCAGGGACAGGGGGCGCGGTGGCTACACCTTC. Translation gives CASRDRGRGGYTF.

J is TRBJ2-3 and V is TRBV27; 14 bases align to TRBD2. J gave up 5 bases and V 7 bases, and 17 bases lay outside the gene matches. This CDR3 is built from 19 residues. The germline V gene has CDR1 MNHEY and CDR2 SMNVEV (reference sequence). The DNA for the CDR3 is TGTGCCAGCACAACTACCGGGACTAGCGGGAGTACCATTAGAGATACGCAGTATTTT. This translates into CASTTTGTSGSTIRDTQYF.

This rearrangement joins TRBV7-9 to TRBJ2-1; 7 bases match TRBD2. V was clipped by 4 bases and J by 9 bases; unmatched bases: 12. The CDR3 consists of 15 residues. Germline CDR1 SEHNR, CDR2 FQNEAQ (reference sequence). CDR3 nucleotide sequence: TGTGCCAGCAGCTCGAGGACTAGTCGATGGGGTGAGCAGTTCTTC. Translated, it gives CASSSRTSRWGEQFF.

The chain links TRBV28 to TRBJ2-7; D is unresolved. CDR1 and CDR2 from the germline V gene are MDHEN and SYDVKM. The CDR3 spans 13 residues. Trimming shortened V by 6 bases and J by 2 bases, and 11 bases separated the two germline ends. CDR3 sequence reads: CASSAGWTYEQYF. Written as DNA, the CDR3 is TGTGCCAGCAGCGCAGGTTGGACCTACGAGCAGTACTTC. Full variable domain (outside the CDR3, taken from reference TRBV28 and TRBJ2-7): DVKVTQSSRYLVKRTGEKVFLECVQDMDHENMFWYRQDPGLGLRLIYFSYDVKMKEKGDIPEGYSVSREKKERFSLILESASTNQTSMYLCASSAGWTYEQYFGPGTRLTVT.

The rearrangement uses TRBV13 and TRBJ2-7; perhaps TRBD2 as D (6 bases). This CDR3 has 14 amino acids. The germline V and J ends were trimmed by 8 bases and 2 bases, with 16 bases remaining between them. Germline values: CDR1 PRHDT, CDR2 FYEKMQ (reference sequence). CDR3 residues: CASGVSGPTYEQYF. The DNA for the CDR3 is TGTGCCAGCGGAGTAAGCGGGCCTACCTACGAGCAGTACTTC.

The chain couples TRBV29-1 to TRBJ1-2, with a tentative D call TRBD1 (5 bases). V was trimmed by 4 bases and J by 4 bases, leaving 16 bases between them. The CDR3 consists of 14 residues. Per germline, CDR1 SQVTM and CDR2 ANQGSEA. This chain's CDR3 is CSVVRGMKPYGYTF. The CDR3, as DNA: TGCAGCGTTGTCCGGGGGATGAAACCCTATGGCTACACCTTC.

This rearrangement joins TRBV6-1 to TRBJ1-4; D uncertain. Germline CDR1 MNHNS, CDR2 SASEGT. V lost 2 bases and J 7 bases, leaving 11 bases between the germline ends. This CDR3 region has 14 residues. For the CDR3, the DNA is TGTGCCAGCAGTGAACGGGGTGGTCCTGAAAAACTGTTTTTT. As protein: CASSERGGPEKLFF.

In regard to this clone: In the same sample, other DNA sequences code for this CDR3. The chain has TRBV5-1 and TRBJ2-5, with D tentatively TRBD1 (5 bases). The germline V gene has CDR1 SGHRS and CDR2 YFSETQ. The CDR3 length is 13 residues. The V end lost 0 bases, the J end lost 5 bases, and 8 bases lay between the germline ends. The CDR3 DNA reads as TGCGCCAGCAGCTTGGGGGGCAGGGAGACCCAGTACTTC. Translated, it gives CASSLGGRETQYF.

There are a few counts of this clone. The V call is TRBV6-5, the J call TRBJ1-3; D is undetermined. The CDR3 is 14 amino acids. Between the trimmed V and J ends, which lost 2 bases and 8 bases, there was a span of 13 bases. Germline V gene lookup returns CDR1 MNHEY and CDR2 SVGAGI. CDR3 protein: CASSYGLGVDTIYF. DNA for the CDR3: TGTGCCAGCAGTTACGGGCTCGGGGTAGACACCATATATTTT.

This chain joins TRBV28 and TRBJ2-1; D perhaps matches TRBD2 (5 bases). The CDR3 sequence is 13 residues long. CDR1 and CDR2 (germline): MDHEN, SYDVKM. V was cut by 10 bases and J by 9 bases, with 19 bases left in between. The CDR3 bases are TGTGCCACTCCGGGGATGCCGAACGGTGAGCAGTTCTTC. Residues: CATPGMPNGEQFF.

The V call is TRBV14, the J call TRBJ2-6; no clear D gene. Germline CDR1 SGHDN, CDR2 FVKESK. V was shortened by 2 bases and J by 1 base, with 6 bases between the two germline ends. The CDR3 runs to 15 residues. This CDR3 reads CASSQSLSGANVLTF. The CDR3 region has the DNA TGTGCCAGCAGCCAATCCTTATCTGGGGCCAACGTCCTGACTTTC.

The chain recombines TRBV5-1 with TRBJ2-4; 13 bases fit TRBD2. V lost 4 bases and J lost 5; bases outside the gene matches: 9. Germline CDR1 is SGHRS and CDR2 is YFSETQ. This CDR3 is 17 amino acids long. Written as DNA, the CDR3 is TGCGCCAGCAGCCCCAGGACTAGCGGGAGAGGCCAAAACATTCAGTACTTC. This translates into CASSPRTSGRGQNIQYF.

This rearrangement joins TRBV5-1 to TRBJ2-7; 7 bases are shared with TRBD1. Germline V lookup: CDR1 SGHRS, CDR2 YFSETQ. The CDR3 has 16 amino acids. V trimming: 4 bases; J trimming: 5 bases; junction bases outside the gene matches: 15. The chain's CDR3 is CASSQENRGGLDEQYF. CDR3 nucleotides: TGCGCCAGCAGCCAGGAAAACAGGGGTGGGCTGGACGAGCAGTACTTC.

The chain carries TRBV9 and TRBJ2-3, with a tentative D call TRBD2 (6 bases). There are 15 residues in the CDR3. Trimming pared 2 bases from V and 3 bases from J, leaving 13 bases between. From germline, CDR1 is SGDLS and CDR2 YYNGEE. CDR3 DNA: TGTGCCAGCAGCGTGGCTGGGGAGGAGACAGATACGCAGTATTTT. Its translation is CASSVAGEETDTQYF. The whole variable domain, filled in from reference TRBV9 and TRBJ2-3, reads DSGVTQTPKHLITATGQRVTLRCSPRSGDLSVYWYQQSLDQGLQFLIQYYNGEERAKGNILERFSAQQFPDLHSELNLSSLELGDSALYFCASSVAGEETDTQYFGPGTRLTVL.

This chain joins TRBV11-2 and TRBJ2-5; TRBD2 matches at 11 bases. The germline V gene encodes CDR1 SGHAT and CDR2 FQNNGV. The CDR3 contains 14 residues. J gave up 5 bases and V 4 bases, and 3 bases lay outside the gene matches. CDR3 region: CASSSSGRFETQYF. The CDR3 bases are TGTGCCAGCAGCTCTAGCGGGAGGTTCGAGACCCAGTACTTC.

This sequence joins TRBV9 and TRBJ1-1; D might be TRBD1 (6 bases). V was shortened by 3 bases and J by 0 bases, with 12 bases between the two germline ends. The CDR3 has 15 residues. Germline values: CDR1 SGDLS, CDR2 YYNGEE. CDR3 nucleotides: TGTGCCAGCAGCGCCGGAGGACAGATGAACACTGAAGCTTTCTTT. Translation: CASSAGGQMNTEAFF.

The rearrangement links TRBV11-3 to TRBJ2-3, with TRBD1 identical over 7 bases. V lost 5 bases and J lost 0; bases outside the gene matches: 11. Germline values: CDR1 SGHNT, CDR2 YENEEA. This CDR3 has 17 residues. The CDR3 DNA reads as TGTGCCAGCAGCCGAAGATCACAGGGGATCAGCACAGATACGCAGTATTTT. It codes for CASSRRSQGISTDTQYF.

The J gene is TRBJ2-2, the V gene TRBV10-1; 10 bases line up with TRBD1. V gave up 5 bases and J gave up 6 bases; unmatched junction bases: 9. Per the germline V gene, CDR1 is WNHNN and CDR2 is SYGVQD (reference sequence). The CDR3 spans 16 residues. The DNA of the CDR3 is TGCGCCAGCAGTTCCCGACAGGGGGCTATGGCCGGGGAGCTGTTTTTT. This encodes CASSSRQGAMAGELFF.